Sequencing of this T cell receptor (beta chain) was carried out in a study of blood T cell repertoires in COVID-19. About the research overall: PBMCs, B-cell-depleted T cells, or T cells provided the cDNA or gDNA that made up the material.

Measured with immunoSEQ multiplex PCR; TCRdb has only the in-frame clones, and not every one. The sample lists roughly 250,000 clones; roughly 79% were seen once. Germline values: CDR1 MNHNY, CDR2 SVGAGI (reference sequence). V was cut by 4 bases and J by 0 bases, with 10 bases left in between. The CDR3 loop spans 15 amino acids. Sequencing input: peripheral blood. This TCR was sampled from a woman over 75 with acute or convalescent COVID-19. This chain links TRBV6-6 with TRBJ1-5; perhaps TRBD1 as D (5 bases). CDR3 in DNA: TGTGCCAGCAGTTTTAGACAGAATAGCAATCAGCCCCAGCATTTT. It codes for CASSFRQNSNQPQHF.